Each of the 19 T cell receptor beta chains below was sequenced from the same sample in a study of shared clonotypes between healthy human individuals (dated by TCRdb to 2019 to 2021). The library was prepared using the immunoSEQ multiplex PCR assay. TCRdb provides this immuneACCESS table in a form limited to in-frame rearrangements. Some clones are lacking; in checked studies, under half of them reflect an unresolved V gene, and why the rest are absent is not known. The sample table contains some 1.1 million clones; only one count was recorded for approximately 80% of them. The biggest ten clones account for almost 0.9% of the sample. The material sequenced was memory CD4+ T cells from PBMCs. According to the study, the label for this sample's cell subset or site signals: CD45RA-negative fraction. These receptors came from a man between 18 and 29 years old in good health. Some clones in this sample may be carry-over from other donors' samples.

Points on this clone: Since a much larger clone is just one base distant, this may be a read error. This sequence joins TRBV29-1 and TRBJ2-7; 9 nucleotides line up with TRBD2. Germline loops: CDR1 SQVTM, CDR2 ANQGSEA. J lost 3 bases, V lost 3 bases, and 3 bases had no gene match. The CDR3 has 13 residues. The CDR3 is CSVDRLADYEQYF. CDR3 DNA: TGCAGCGTTGACAGACTAGCGGACTACGAGCAGTACTTC.

The chain links TRBV29-1 to TRBJ2-5; no definite D call. This CDR3 has 12 amino acids. Germline values: CDR1 SQVTM, CDR2 ANQGSEA. V was cut by 5 bases and J by 7 bases, with 14 bases left in between. The CDR3 reads CSVRTDLGTQYF. DNA for the CDR3: TGCAGCGTTCGGACGGACCTGGGGACCCAGTACTTC. The full variable domain, its missing parts supplied by reference TRBV29-1 and TRBJ2-5, is SAVISQKPSRDICQRGTSLTIQCQVDSQVTMMFWYRQQPGQSLTLIATANQGSEATYESGFVIDKFPISRPNLTFSTLTVSNMSPEDSSIYLCSVRTDLGTQYFGPGTRLLVL.

The CDR3 DNA reads as TGTGCCAGCAGTATCAAAGGATACGAGCAGTACTTC. It is translated as CASSIKGYEQYF. The J gene is TRBJ2-7, the V gene TRBV6-1, with unresolved D. The CDR3 contains 12 residues. Germline V gives CDR1 MNHNS, CDR2 SASEGT. Trimming removed 5 bases from V and 4 bases from J, with 9 bases in between.

The CDR3 here is CASSPRGGINTGELFF. The CDR3 DNA is TGTGCCAGCAGCCCCAGGGGCGGGATAAACACCGGGGAGCTGTTTTTT. This chain connects TRBV14 to TRBJ2-2; D might be TRBD1 or TRBD2, each matching 6 bases. Germline loops: CDR1 SGHDN, CDR2 FVKESK. The CDR3 totals 16 residues. V was trimmed by 4 bases and J by 2 bases, leaving 14 bases between them.

Concerning this clone itself: Additional DNA sequences in this sample encode the identical CDR3. The V call is TRBV19, the J call TRBJ2-7; possibly TRBD1 or TRBD2 for D (5 bases each). Trimming stripped 8 bases from V and 3 bases from J, with 11 bases between. Germline CDR1 and CDR2: LNHDA and SQIVND (reference sequence). The CDR3 sequence is 12 residues long. CDR3 residues: CASGTWGYEQYF. The CDR3 nucleotides are TGTGCCAGTGGGACGTGGGGCTACGAGCAGTACTTC.

The table lists this clone with a count of one. The gene calls are TRBV5-1 and TRBJ2-3; perhaps D is TRBD1 or TRBD2 (6 bases each). Germline V gene lookup returns CDR1 SGHRS and CDR2 YFSETQ. V lost 3 bases, J lost 1 base, and 15 bases lay in between. The CDR3 spans 16 residues. The CDR3 reads CASSSGGLKGTDTQYF. The CDR3 DNA follows: TGCGCCAGCAGCTCTGGGGGGCTGAAAGGCACAGATACGCAGTATTTT.

The chain has TRBV5-1 and TRBJ1-1; no definite D call. V was shortened by 4 bases and J by 0 bases, with 13 bases between the two germline ends. Germline V gives CDR1 SGHRS, CDR2 YFSETQ. This CDR3 has 15 amino acids. CDR3 protein: CASSLNAGLNTEAFF. CDR3 bases: TGCGCCAGCAGCCTAAACGCGGGCTTGAACACTGAAGCTTTCTTT.

Notes on this clone: Other DNA sequences within the sample encode an identical CDR3. The rearrangement uses TRBV28 and TRBJ1-2; tentative D call: TRBD1 (5 bases). CDR1 is MDHEN and CDR2 is SYDVKM in the germline V gene. The CDR3 contains 12 residues. The V gene lost 5 bases and the J gene lost 5 bases, with 9 bases spanning the gap. This chain's CDR3 is CASSPTGYGYTF. CDR3 DNA sequence: TGTGCCAGCAGTCCTACAGGTTATGGCTACACCTTC.

This chain links TRBV4-1 with TRBJ2-3; TRBD1 might be the D (5 bases). This CDR3 has 14 residues. V shed 0 bases and J shed 4 bases, with 8 bases lying between them. Germline V gives CDR1 MGHRA, CDR2 YSYEKL. The CDR3 coding sequence is TGCGCCAGCAGCCAAGATGGGGCCGCAGATACGCAGTATTTT. Protein sequence: CASSQDGAADTQYF.

The CDR3 nucleotides read TGCGCCAGCAGCTTCGGGTCAGGGGGCAGTGAAGCTTTCTTT. It specifies CASSFGSGGSEAFF. The chain links TRBV5-1 to TRBJ1-1, with 8 bases lining up with TRBD1. CDR3 size: 14 residues. Germline loops: CDR1 SGHRS, CDR2 YFSETQ. V shed 2 bases, J shed 7 bases, and the junction held 7 bases outside the gene matches.

The CDR3 DNA follows: TGCGCCAGCAGCTCAGCGGGATGGGCCTCTGGGGCCAACGTCCTGACTTTC. Translated, it gives CASSSAGWASGANVLTF. The chain joins TRBV5-1 to TRBJ2-6; 7 bases are a match to TRBD2. Losses at the gene ends were 3 bases for V and 0 bases for J; bases not matched to a gene: 6. Germline-derived CDR1 and CDR2 are SGHRS and YFSETQ. The CDR3 covers 17 residues.

This rearrangement joins TRBV29-1 to TRBJ1-2; TRBD1 aligns across 7 bases. From germline, CDR1 is SQVTM and CDR2 ANQGSEA. The CDR3 covers 14 residues. Trimming cost V 5 bases and J 0 bases; bases outside gene matches: 6. This CDR3 reads CSVQRDRANYGYTF. CDR3 DNA: TGCAGCGTTCAACGGGACAGAGCTAACTATGGCTACACCTTC.

This chain links TRBV7-8 with TRBJ2-1; D unresolved. CDR3 size: 13 residues. V lost 10 bases, J lost 4 bases, and 14 bases lay in between. From germline, CDR1 is SGHVS and CDR2 FQNEAQ. Here the CDR3 DNA reads TGTGCCATCCCGATTGGGGATTACAATGAGCAGTTCTTC. This encodes CAIPIGDYNEQFF.

J is TRBJ1-2 and V is TRBV6-1; maybe TRBD1 (6 bases). V gave up 4 bases and J gave up 4 bases, with 16 bases separating them. Looked up from germline, CDR1 is MNHNS and CDR2 is SASEGT. CDR3 length equals 15 residues. The CDR3 region has the DNA TGTGCCAGCAGTGTCCCCTTAGGGGGAGGCTATGGCTACACCTTC. Translating it yields CASSVPLGGGYGYTF.

This clone has more than one count but fewer than ten. The CDR3 DNA follows: TGTGCCAGCAGCGACAATCTCGGAAACACCATATATTTT. It codes for CASSDNLGNTIYF. This chain connects TRBV7-6 to TRBJ1-3, with D uncertain. Germline loops: CDR1 SGHVS, CDR2 FNYEAQ. The CDR3 totals 13 residues. V was cut by 5 bases and J by 4 bases, with 9 bases left in between.

The chain recombines TRBV28 with TRBJ2-1; 8 positions match TRBD1. The CDR3 contains 14 residues. V lost 6 bases to trimming and J lost 2 bases; unmatched junction nucleotides: 3. Germline CDR1 reads MDHEN; CDR2 reads SYDVKM. CDR3: CASRDRDAYNEQFF. The CDR3, as DNA: TGTGCCAGCAGGGACAGGGACGCCTACAATGAGCAGTTCTTC. Using reference TRBV28 and TRBJ2-1 for the parts outside the CDR3, the full variable domain is DVKVTQSSRYLVKRTGEKVFLECVQDMDHENMFWYRQDPGLGLRLIYFSYDVKMKEKGDIPEGYSVSREKKERFSLILESASTNQTSMYLCASRDRDAYNEQFFGPGTRLTVL.

The chain is built from TRBV5-1 and TRBJ1-1; 9 bases fit TRBD1. The V gene end was trimmed by 6 bases and the J gene end by 8 bases; junction bases not matched to a gene: 8. This CDR3 is built from 13 residues. Germline CDR1 reads SGHRS; CDR2 reads YFSETQ. This CDR3 is CASTVLDRGEAFF. DNA for the CDR3: TGCGCCAGCACCGTCCTGGACAGGGGAGAAGCTTTCTTT.

The sample holds many counts of this clone. V usage is TRBV18 and J usage is TRBJ2-7, with D unclear. Trimming stripped 6 bases from V and 10 bases from J, with 22 bases between. CDR1 is KGHSH, CDR2 LQKENI, per germline. The length of the CDR3 is 14 residues. The CDR3 spells CASSLSFAQDGQYF. The CDR3, as DNA: TGTGCCAGCTCTCTCTCGTTTGCCCAGGACGGCCAGTACTTC. The whole variable domain, filled in from reference TRBV18 and TRBJ2-7, reads NAGVMQNPRHLVRRRGQEARLRCSPMKGHSHVYWYRQLPEEGLKFMVYLQKENIIDESGMPKERFSAEFPKEGPSILRIQQVVRGDSAAYFCASSLSFAQDGQYFGPGTRLTVT.

This chain links TRBV6-6 with TRBJ2-1, with 12 bases matching TRBD2. The CDR3 has 15 residues. Per germline, CDR1 MNHNY and CDR2 SVGAGI (reference sequence). V was clipped by 8 bases and J by 9 bases; unmatched bases: 11. The CDR3 loop reads CASGRRTSGMVEQFF. In DNA form, the CDR3 reads TGTGCCAGCGGGAGGAGGACTAGCGGGATGGTTGAGCAGTTCTTC.